This T cell receptor (beta chain) is drawn from a study of blood T cell repertoires in COVID-19. Study information: Samples of COVID-19 (acute and convalescent) were obtained from the United States, Italy and Spain. Sources were T cells, B-cell-depleted T cells, or PBMCs; the material itself was cDNA or gDNA.

There are 13 residues in the CDR3. V lost 1 base, J lost 4 bases, and 5 bases lay in between. Germline lookup yields CDR1 SEHNR and CDR2 FQNEAQ (reference sequence). In the authors' workflow: Using reference gene primer amplification, nucleated cell counts were estimated. Sequenced by immunoSEQ multiplex PCR; TCRdb stores in-frame clones only, minus some. The DNA gave D and trimming, while V, J and clone size come from that table. The table shows 200,000 to 300,000 clones, with 70% to 90% occurring only once. V and J are TRBV7-9 and TRBJ2-1; D remains ambiguous. Sample: peripheral blood. This TCR derives from a man aged 30 to 39 with active or convalescent COVID-19. This CDR3 is CASSLDPYNEQFF. As DNA, the CDR3 is TGTGCCAGCAGCTTAGATCCTTACAATGAGCAGTTCTTC.